Following are 25 T cell receptor beta chains from one sample sequenced in a study of OX40 agonist ivuxolimab in advanced cancers. TCRdb keeps only in-frame clones here, not all; method: immunoSEQ multiplex PCR. The data show 50,000 to 65,000 clones, with less than 90% seen just once and around 0.6% held by the top ten. Sequenced here: CD4+ or CD8+ T cells sorted from blood, sampled in a trial of the OX40 agonist ivuxolimab. The receptors were sampled from an adult with an advanced solid tumor such as melanoma, head and neck, liver or kidney cancer.

The chain is built from TRBV6-5 and TRBJ1-1, with 8 positions matching TRBD1. J gave up 4 bases and V 6 bases, and 10 bases lay outside the gene matches. This CDR3 is 15 amino acids long. From germline, CDR1 is MNHEY and CDR2 SVGAGI. CDR3 coding DNA: TGTGCCAGCAGCGTCGACAGGGGAGGGGGCACTGAAGCTTTCTTT. This sequence encodes CASSVDRGGGTEAFF.

The J gene is TRBJ1-4, the V gene TRBV2; 9 bases are shared with TRBD1. With V trimmed by 2 bases and J by 10 bases, 8 bases remained unmatched. Germline CDR1 and CDR2: SNHLY and FYNNEI. The CDR3 spans 15 residues. CDR3 DNA sequence: TGTGCCAGCAGTGAAAACAGGGGGCACATGGGAAAACTGTTTTTT. Translated: CASSENRGHMGKLFF.

The gene calls are TRBV5-1 and TRBJ2-7, with 16 bases aligning to TRBD2. This CDR3 comprises 17 residues. From germline, CDR1 is SGHRS and CDR2 YFSETQ. Losses at the gene ends were 4 bases for V and 4 bases for J; bases not matched to a gene: 8. Written as DNA, the CDR3 is TGCGCCAGCAGCACGGGACTAGCGGGAGGGCCGAATTACGAGCAGTACTTC. Amino acids: CASSTGLAGGPNYEQYF.

This sequence joins TRBV2 and TRBJ2-7, with D tentatively TRBD1 or TRBD2 (6 bases each). Per the germline V gene, CDR1 is SNHLY and CDR2 is FYNNEI. Trimming removed 7 bases from V and 2 bases from J, with 18 bases in between. CDR3 length: 15 residues. CDR3 loop: CASIRGGLTPYEQYF. As DNA, the CDR3 is TGTGCCAGCATTCGAGGGGGGCTTACCCCCTACGAGCAGTACTTC.

On this clone itself: Other DNA sequences in this sample translate to the same CDR3. The chain combines TRBV20-1 with TRBJ1-2; D ambiguous. Trimming removed 6 bases at V and 2 bases at J, with 4 bases between. This CDR3 spans 10 amino acids. CDR1 DFQATT and CDR2 SNEGSKA come from the germline V gene (reference sequence). As DNA, the CDR3 is TGCAGTGCCCCCAACTATGGCTACACCTTC. Amino acids: CSAPNYGYTF.

Points on this clone: This sample includes further DNA sequences coding for the same CDR3. This rearrangement joins TRBV5-1 to TRBJ2-7; D possibly uses TRBD1 or TRBD2 (5 bases each). V was cut by 5 bases and J by 1 base, with 13 bases left in between. The CDR3 covers 14 residues. Germline CDR1 SGHRS, CDR2 YFSETQ. CDR3 amino acids: CASRPGLASYEQYF. CDR3 sequence (DNA): TGCGCCAGCAGGCCGGGGCTAGCATCCTACGAGCAGTACTTC. Looking up the rest from reference TRBV5-1 and TRBJ2-7 gives the full variable domain: KAGVTQTPRYLIKTRGQQVTLSCSPISGHRSVSWYQQTPGQGLQFLFEYFSETQRNKGNFPGRFSGRQFSNSRSEMNVSTLELGDSALYLCASRPGLASYEQYFGPGTRLTVT.

The chain carries TRBV28 and TRBJ1-5; maybe TRBD1 (5 bases). Trimming removed 7 bases at V and 4 bases at J, with 20 bases between. Germline assignment: CDR1 MDHEN and CDR2 SYDVKM. The CDR3 extends over 16 amino acids. The DNA for the CDR3 is TGTGCCAGCACCCAACATGGGGGTACGGCGAATCAGCCCCAGCATTTT. Protein: CASTQHGGTANQPQHF.

This CDR3 is CASSVAPQETQYF. The DNA for the CDR3 is TGTGCCAGCAGCGTAGCACCCCAAGAGACCCAGTACTTC. The gene calls are TRBV9 and TRBJ2-5; no definite D call. The germline V gene has CDR1 SGDLS and CDR2 YYNGEE. Trimming took 0 bases from V and 1 from J, leaving 4 bases between them. The CDR3 is 13 residues long.

The rearrangement links TRBV7-9 to TRBJ1-3, with 10 bases that match TRBD1. Germline V gene sequence: CDR1 SEHNR, CDR2 FQNEAQ (reference sequence). The V segment lost 5 bases and the J segment 4 bases; nucleotides outside the gene matches: 8. The CDR3 is 16 residues long. Here the CDR3 DNA reads TGTGCCAGCAGCAAACGACAGGGGGCTACAGGAAACACCATATATTTT. Protein: CASSKRQGATGNTIYF.

This clone occurred once. The rearrangement uses TRBV12-5 and TRBJ2-1; a weak D match, TRBD2 (6 bases). The CDR3 is made up of 13 amino acids. V was pared by 3 bases and J by 9 bases, with 12 bases between. Germline CDR1 reads LGHNT; CDR2 reads FRNRAP. CDR3 in DNA: TGTGCTAGTGGTTTTCAAGTGGGGGGTGAGCAGTTCTTC. Translated, it gives CASGFQVGGEQFF.

V gene TRBV5-1 combines with J gene TRBJ2-2; maybe TRBD1 (5 bases). Germline CDR1 is SGHRS and CDR2 is YFSETQ. The CDR3 is made up of 16 amino acids. Trimming pared 1 base from V and 4 bases from J, leaving 14 bases between. CDR3 DNA: TGCGCCAGCAGCTTGCTCTCGCAGGGCTCCACCGGGGAGCTGTTTTTT. It translates to CASSLLSQGSTGELFF.

This rearrangement joins TRBV4-1 to TRBJ1-2; D perhaps matches TRBD1 (5 bases). The V and J ends lost 4 bases and 2 bases respectively, with 11 bases between them. There are 14 residues in the CDR3. Germline CDR1 is MGHRA and CDR2 is YSYEKL. CDR3 nucleotide sequence: TGCGCCAGCAGCCCAACCGGGGGGAACTATGGCTACACCTTC. Residues: CASSPTGGNYGYTF.

The CDR3 sequence: CASSLGLAGTYTGELFF. The CDR3 nucleotides read TGTGCCAGCAGCTTGGGGTTAGCGGGAACCTACACCGGGGAGCTGTTTTTT. The rearrangement joins TRBV5-4 to TRBJ2-2, with 8 nucleotides matching TRBD2. The CDR3 runs 17 residues. Germline loops: CDR1 SGHNT, CDR2 YYREEE (reference sequence). V lost 0 bases, J lost 3 bases, and 7 bases stayed unmatched. The full variable domain, in which reference TRBV5-4 and TRBJ2-2 provide the parts outside the CDR3, is ETGVTQSPTHLIKTRGQQVTLRCSSQSGHNTVSWYQQALGQGPQFIFQYYREEENGRGNFPPRFSGLQFPNYSSELNVNALELDDSALYLCASSLGLAGTYTGELFFGEGSRLTVL.

This clone has only one observation. The chain is built from TRBV5-6 and TRBJ1-2, with 9 bases matching TRBD1. Trimming at V came to 1 base and at J to 1 base, leaving 8 bases not matched to a gene. The CDR3 is 17 amino acids. CDR1 and CDR2 (germline): SGHDT, YYEEEE. The CDR3 is CASSLSAGTGNNYGYTF. The CDR3 bases are TGTGCCAGCAGCTTGTCGGCAGGGACAGGGAATAACTATGGCTACACCTTC.

The rearrangement joins TRBV9 to TRBJ2-3; 10 nucleotides match TRBD2. The CDR3 has 16 amino acids. V lost 3 bases and J lost 4; bases outside the gene matches: 8. Germline V gene lookup returns CDR1 SGDLS and CDR2 YYNGEE. CDR3 in DNA: TGTGCCAGCAGCGGCCCTAGCGGGAGTAAGGCAGATACGCAGTATTTT. This codes for CASSGPSGSKADTQYF.

The rearrangement joins TRBV5-1 to TRBJ2-7, with 13 bases identical to TRBD2. Germline V gives CDR1 SGHRS, CDR2 YFSETQ. J lost 0 bases, V lost 3 bases, and 6 bases had no gene match. The CDR3 is made up of 17 amino acids. As DNA, the CDR3 is TGCGCCAGCAGCTCGGGACTAGCGGGAACCCCCTCCTACGAGCAGTACTTC. This sequence encodes CASSSGLAGTPSYEQYF.

V usage is TRBV10-3 and J usage is TRBJ2-3, with TRBD1 matching 10 bases. The CDR3 is made up of 16 amino acids. With 5 bases clipped from V and 3 bases from J, the junction kept 8 bases outside the gene matches. Per germline, CDR1 ENHRY and CDR2 SYGVKD. DNA for the CDR3: TGTGCCATCAGTCTCCCGACAGGGGGCTTGACAGATACGCAGTATTTT. Protein: CAISLPTGGLTDTQYF.

The V call is TRBV5-1, the J call TRBJ1-1, with 7 bases that match TRBD1. Germline V gene data show CDR1 as SGHRS and CDR2 as YFSETQ. Germline trimming cut 4 bases from V and 5 bases from J; bases unmatched to any gene: 8. This CDR3 is 14 amino acids long. Written as DNA, the CDR3 is TGCGCCAGCAGCCTAAAGTACAGGGGAACTGAAGCTTTCTTT. Amino acids: CASSLKYRGTEAFF.

This clone is a singleton in its sample. J is TRBJ1-4 and V is TRBV5-4; TRBD1 aligns across 9 bases. J lost 5 bases, V lost 4 bases, and 9 bases had no gene match. The CDR3 consists of 16 residues. The V gene's germline CDR1 is SGHNT and CDR2 YYREEE (reference sequence). The CDR3 nucleotides are TGTGCCAGCAGCCGGAGGGTCGGGACAGGGAATGAAAAACTGTTTTTT. Residues: CASSRRVGTGNEKLFF.

V is TRBV6-5 and J is TRBJ2-1; D perhaps matches TRBD2 (6 bases). In germline, CDR1 is MNHEY, CDR2 SVGAGI. The CDR3 runs to 13 residues. The V and J ends lost 5 bases and 15 bases respectively, with 20 bases between them. CDR3 sequence reads: CASSRSGTLAWFF. In DNA form, the CDR3 reads TGTGCCAGCAGTCGCTCCGGGACTCTAGCTTGGTTCTTC.

This clone was detected only a few times. This chain joins TRBV5-3 and TRBJ1-2, with no clear D. TRBV5-3 is an ORF, and what it does is uncertain. CDR3 length equals 13 residues. V lost 8 bases and J lost 4, with 15 bases in between. The CDR3 protein is CASRAGRSYGYTF. In DNA, the CDR3 is TGTGCCAGCCGAGCGGGCAGGAGCTATGGCTACACCTTC.

This chain uses TRBV10-3 with TRBJ1-1, with D uncertain. V was shortened by 6 bases and J by 1 base, with 6 bases between the two germline ends. This CDR3 comprises 12 residues. Germline V gene sequence: CDR1 ENHRY, CDR2 SYGVKD. The CDR3 loop reads CAIRSENTEAFF. The CDR3 DNA is TGTGCCATCAGATCCGAGAACACTGAAGCTTTCTTT.

The chain joins TRBV7-2 to TRBJ2-3; D gene uncertain. In germline, CDR1 is SGHTA, CDR2 FQGNSA. V lost 1 base and J 1 base, leaving 6 bases between the germline ends. The CDR3 spans 14 residues. DNA of the CDR3: TGTGCCAGCAGCTTAGATGGACGCACAGATACGCAGTATTTT. Encoded protein: CASSLDGRTDTQYF.

The V gene is TRBV10-3, the J gene TRBJ2-3; D perhaps matches TRBD2 (6 bases). The CDR3 is 15 residues long. Looked up from germline, CDR1 is ENHRY and CDR2 is SYGVKD. The germline V and J ends were trimmed by 0 bases and 6 bases, with 13 bases remaining between them. In nucleotides, the CDR3 is TGTGCCATCAGTGAGTCGCTCGGGGGACGGGATACGCAGTATTTT. Amino acid sequence: CAISESLGGRDTQYF.

This clone was seen only once. The chain joins TRBV7-6 to TRBJ2-7; maybe TRBD1 (6 bases). V was pared by 5 bases and J by 3 bases, with 20 bases between. CDR3 length: 16 amino acids. CDR1 and CDR2 from the germline V gene are SGHVS and FNYEAQ. The CDR3 sequence is CASSPSSRTDNYEQYF. The CDR3 nucleotides are TGTGCCAGCAGCCCGTCCTCCAGGACAGACAACTACGAGCAGTACTTC.